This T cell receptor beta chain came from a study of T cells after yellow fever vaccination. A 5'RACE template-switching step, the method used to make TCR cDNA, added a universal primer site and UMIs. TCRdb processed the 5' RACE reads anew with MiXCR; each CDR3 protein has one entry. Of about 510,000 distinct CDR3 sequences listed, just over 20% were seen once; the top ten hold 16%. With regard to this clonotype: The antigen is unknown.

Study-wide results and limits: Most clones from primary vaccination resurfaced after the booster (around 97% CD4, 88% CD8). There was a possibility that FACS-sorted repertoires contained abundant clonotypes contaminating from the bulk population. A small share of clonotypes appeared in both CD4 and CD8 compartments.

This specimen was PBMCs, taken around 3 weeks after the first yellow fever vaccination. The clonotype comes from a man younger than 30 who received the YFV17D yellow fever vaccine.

CDR3 coding DNA: TGTGCCAGCGGGGACAGAACTAATGAAAAACTGTTTTTT. Residues: CASGDRTNEKLFF. The genes are TRBV7-2 and TRBJ1-4; 7 nucleotides agree with TRBD1. The CDR3 runs to 13 residues. Germline CDR1 reads SGHTA; CDR2 reads FQGNSA. V shed 8 bases and J 1 base; nucleotides not matched to a gene: 1.